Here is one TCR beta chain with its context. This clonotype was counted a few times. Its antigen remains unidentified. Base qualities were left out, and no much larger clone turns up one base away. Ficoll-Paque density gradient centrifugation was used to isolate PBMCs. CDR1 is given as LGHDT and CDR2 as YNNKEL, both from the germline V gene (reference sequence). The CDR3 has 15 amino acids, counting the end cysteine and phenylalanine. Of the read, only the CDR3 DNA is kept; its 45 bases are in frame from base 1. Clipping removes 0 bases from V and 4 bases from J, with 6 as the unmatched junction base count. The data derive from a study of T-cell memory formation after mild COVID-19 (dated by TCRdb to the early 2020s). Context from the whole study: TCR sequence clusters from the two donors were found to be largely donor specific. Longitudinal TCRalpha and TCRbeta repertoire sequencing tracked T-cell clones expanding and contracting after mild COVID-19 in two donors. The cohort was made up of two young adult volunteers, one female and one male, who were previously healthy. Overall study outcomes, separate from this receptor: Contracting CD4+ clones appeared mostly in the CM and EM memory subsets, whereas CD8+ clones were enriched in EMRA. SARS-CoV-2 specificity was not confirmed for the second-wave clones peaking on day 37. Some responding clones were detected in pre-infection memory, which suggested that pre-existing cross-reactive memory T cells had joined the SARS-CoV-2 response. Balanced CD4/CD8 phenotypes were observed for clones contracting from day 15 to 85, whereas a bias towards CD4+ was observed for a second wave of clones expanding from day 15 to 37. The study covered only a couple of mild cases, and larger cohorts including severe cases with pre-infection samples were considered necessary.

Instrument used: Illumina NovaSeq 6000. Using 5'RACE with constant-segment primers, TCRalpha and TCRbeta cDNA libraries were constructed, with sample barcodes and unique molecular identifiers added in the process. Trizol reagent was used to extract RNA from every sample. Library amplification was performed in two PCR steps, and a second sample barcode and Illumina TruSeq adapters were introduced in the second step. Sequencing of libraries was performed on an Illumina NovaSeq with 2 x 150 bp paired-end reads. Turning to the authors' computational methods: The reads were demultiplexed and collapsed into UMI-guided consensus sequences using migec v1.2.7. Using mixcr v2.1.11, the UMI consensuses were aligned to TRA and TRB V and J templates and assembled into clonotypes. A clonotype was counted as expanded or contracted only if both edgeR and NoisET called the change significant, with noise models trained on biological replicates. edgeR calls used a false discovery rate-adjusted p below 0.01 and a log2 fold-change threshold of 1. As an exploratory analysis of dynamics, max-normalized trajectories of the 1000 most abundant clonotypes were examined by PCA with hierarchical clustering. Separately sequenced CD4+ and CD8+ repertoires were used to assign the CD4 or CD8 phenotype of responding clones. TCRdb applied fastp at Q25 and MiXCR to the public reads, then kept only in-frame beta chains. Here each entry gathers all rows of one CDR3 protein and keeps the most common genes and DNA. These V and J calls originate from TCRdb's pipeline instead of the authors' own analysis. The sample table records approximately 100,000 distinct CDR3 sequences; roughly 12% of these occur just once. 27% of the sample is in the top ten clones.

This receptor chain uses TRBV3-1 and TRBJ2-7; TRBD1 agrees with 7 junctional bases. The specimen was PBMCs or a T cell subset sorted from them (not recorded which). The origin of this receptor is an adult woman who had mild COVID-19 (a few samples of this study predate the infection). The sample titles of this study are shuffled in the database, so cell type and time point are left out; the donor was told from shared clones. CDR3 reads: CASSQEGQERYEQYF. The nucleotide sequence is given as TGTGCCAGCAGCCAAGAAGGACAGGAGCGGTACGAGCAGTACTTC.